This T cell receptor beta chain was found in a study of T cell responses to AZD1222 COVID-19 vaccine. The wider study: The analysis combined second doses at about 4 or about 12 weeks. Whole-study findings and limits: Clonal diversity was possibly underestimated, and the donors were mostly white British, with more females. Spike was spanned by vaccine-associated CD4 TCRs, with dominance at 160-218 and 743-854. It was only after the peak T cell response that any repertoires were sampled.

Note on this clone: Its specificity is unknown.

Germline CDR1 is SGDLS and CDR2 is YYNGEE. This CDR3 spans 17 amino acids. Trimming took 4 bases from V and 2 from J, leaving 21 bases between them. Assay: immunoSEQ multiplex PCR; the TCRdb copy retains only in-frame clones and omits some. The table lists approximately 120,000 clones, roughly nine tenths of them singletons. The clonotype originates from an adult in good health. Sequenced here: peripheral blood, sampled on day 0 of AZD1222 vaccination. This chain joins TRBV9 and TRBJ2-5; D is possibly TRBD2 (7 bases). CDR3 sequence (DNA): TGTGCCAGCAGCCCCATGGTGGGGGGGCCCGAGCAAGAGACCCAGTACTTC. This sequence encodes CASSPMVGGPEQETQYF.